This T cell receptor beta chain is from a study of T-cell memory formation after mild COVID-19. Details on this clonotype: What it recognizes is unknown.

Using its own MiXCR run on the 5' RACE reads, TCRdb lists one record per CDR3 protein. The sample shows 580,000 or so distinct CDR3 sequences, 15% to 20% of them seen only once. Study conclusions and caveats: The authors left the SARS-CoV-2 specificity of second-wave clones peaking on day 37 unconfirmed. CD4+ contracting clones were found mainly in CM and EM, and CD8+ ones in EMRA. Later expanders leaned CD4+, whereas clones that contracted between day 15 and 85 were balanced CD4/CD8.

The sequencing input was PBMCs or a T cell subset sorted from them (not recorded which). This clonotype originated in an adult woman who had mild COVID-19 (a few samples of this study predate the infection). Cell type and time point are not known.

CDR3 in DNA: TGCAGTGCTAGGCCGTACCAAGAGACCCAGTACTTC. Residues: CSARPYQETQYF. This chain joins TRBV20-1 and TRBJ2-5; no firm D call. V was cut by 3 bases and J by 0 bases, with 5 bases left in between. Germline V gene lookup returns CDR1 DFQATT and CDR2 SNEGSKA (reference sequence). This CDR3 comprises 12 residues.